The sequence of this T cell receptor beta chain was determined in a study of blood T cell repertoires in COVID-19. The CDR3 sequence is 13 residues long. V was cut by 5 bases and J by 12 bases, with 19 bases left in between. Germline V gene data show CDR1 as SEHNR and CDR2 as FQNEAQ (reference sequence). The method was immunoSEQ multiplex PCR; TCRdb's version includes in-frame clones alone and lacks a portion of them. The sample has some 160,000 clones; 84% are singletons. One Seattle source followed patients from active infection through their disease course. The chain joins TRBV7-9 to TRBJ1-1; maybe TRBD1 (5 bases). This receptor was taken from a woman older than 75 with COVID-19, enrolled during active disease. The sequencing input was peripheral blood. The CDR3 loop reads CASSLGAGYRTFF. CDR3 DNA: TGTGCCAGCAGCCTAGGGGCAGGGTATCGTACTTTCTTT.